These 5 T cell receptor beta chains originate from one sample sequenced in a study of PD-1 blockade in classical Hodgkin lymphoma. Produced via immunoSEQ multiplex PCR; TCRdb's table is partial and in-frame only. The table lists about 35,000 clones, more than 85% of them singletons. Time point denoted: newly diagnosed, previously untreated cHL patient sample. CD4+ T cells were purified from thawed PBMCs by negative selection. Specimen: CD4+ T cells from blood. These receptors were obtained from a human donor with classical Hodgkin lymphoma.

This clone was observed a single time. The CDR3: CAWSPGPETQYF. CDR3 bases: TGTGCCTGGAGTCCGGGGCCGGAGACCCAGTACTTC. The chain couples TRBV30 to TRBJ2-5; D possibly matches TRBD1 or TRBD2 (5 bases each). The V gene's germline CDR1 is GTSNPN and CDR2 SVGIG (reference sequence). V gave up 2 bases and J gave up 5 bases, with 9 bases separating them. The CDR3 is 12 amino acids. The whole variable domain, filled in from reference TRBV30 and TRBJ2-5, reads SQTIHQWPATLVQPVGSPLSLECTVEGTSNPNLYWYRQAAGRGLQLLFYSVGIGQISSEVPQNLSASRPQDRQFILSSKKLLLSDSGFYLCAWSPGPETQYFGPGTRLLVL.

The chain uses TRBV7-2 and TRBJ1-1; perhaps TRBD1 as D (5 bases). Germline CDR1 is SGHTA and CDR2 is FQGNSA. Trimming left V 6 bases short and J 4 bases short, with 15 bases between. The length of the CDR3 is 14 residues. The CDR3 spells CASSRGRVTTEAFF. The CDR3 nucleotides read TGTGCCAGCAGTAGGGGCAGGGTTACCACTGAAGCTTTCTTT.

This clone appeared a single time. The gene calls are TRBV6-5 and TRBJ2-2; no definite D call. CDR1 MNHEY and CDR2 SVGAGI come from the germline V gene. There are 15 residues in the CDR3. The V gene lost 6 bases and the J gene lost 0 bases, with 11 bases spanning the gap. The CDR3 DNA reads TGTGCCAGCAGCTACGATCCAGCGAACACCGGGGAGCTGTTTTTT. Its protein is CASSYDPANTGELFF.

The V and J genes are TRBV6-5 and TRBJ2-2, with D unresolved. This CDR3 spans 14 amino acids. V lost 4 bases to trimming and J lost 5 bases, with 11 bases between them. CDR1 and CDR2 (germline): MNHEY, SVGAGI. CDR3 bases: TGTGCCAGCAGTTTCACAAGGCGAACCGGGGAGCTGTTTTTT. It specifies CASSFTRRTGELFF.

This clone has a single count. The V and J genes are TRBV7-6 and TRBJ2-1; TRBD1 might be the D (6 bases). Germline values: CDR1 SGHVS, CDR2 FNYEAQ. V lost 7 bases and J 9 bases, leaving 19 bases between the germline ends. The CDR3 covers 14 residues. CDR3 sequence (DNA): TGTGCCAGCACCTGGGAAACAGGGCGAACTGAGCAGTTCTTC. It specifies CASTWETGRTEQFF.